Sequencing of this T cell receptor beta chain was carried out in a study of cytomegalovirus exposure and HLA in healthy donors. Notes on the study in general: In the roughly 110 validation repertoires, about 94% of cluster scores exceeded 0, per a later analysis. Researchers reported that three CMV-associated chains were confirmed in vitro as CMV antigen-specific. Some TCR beta chains (over 150 of them) were listed as cytomegalovirus-associated. With high specificity and sensitivity, the classifier reportedly diagnosed cytomegalovirus status.

The data were produced by immunoSEQ multiplex PCR, yet TCRdb's version contains in-frame clones alone and is incomplete. The sample shows fewer than 250,000 clones, around nine tenths of them seen only once. A remark on this clone: No antigen is known for it.

The TCR was taken from a man younger than 35 in good health and CMV-seronegative. Sequencing was done on a sample of PBMCs.

Written as DNA, the CDR3 is TGTGCCAGCAGTTCCGGACTAGCGGGAGGGCCTTGGGTCGAGCAGTTCTTC. It is translated as CASSSGLAGGPWVEQFF. The chain is built from TRBV27 and TRBJ2-1, with 15 bases identical to TRBD2. There are 17 residues in the CDR3. Trimming took 4 bases from V and 10 from J; bases not matched to a gene: 11. Germline values: CDR1 MNHEY, CDR2 SMNVEV (reference sequence).